A selection of T cell receptor beta chains follows, all from one sample in a study of blood T cell repertoires in COVID-19. Sequenced by immunoSEQ multiplex PCR; TCRdb stores in-frame clones only, minus some. Seen here are tens of thousands of clones, 70% to 90% observed once, and the top ten hold roughly 29%. Sequencing input: peripheral blood. The receptors derive from a man aged 60 to 75 with COVID-19, enrolled during active disease. The CDR3 runs from the conserved cysteine through the conserved F or W. D genes are given only for firm matches. Expanded clones are given a class, and other clones once, few, many or no size at all.

DNA,CDR3,V,J,D,size
TGTGCCAGCTCCCCAATGTCGGATTCACCCCTCCACTTT,CASSPMSDSPLHF,TRBV18,TRBJ1-6,.,few
TGTGCCACCCTCGGGACAGGGCGTACCTACGAGCAGTACTTC,CATLGTGRTYEQYF,TRBV15,TRBJ2-7,TRBD1,.
TGTGCCAGCTCCCTCACAGGTGGCGATCAGCCCCAGCATTTT,CASSLTGGDQPQHF,TRBV18,TRBJ1-5,.,.
TGTGCCAGCAGCTGGGGGAGAGGTAGACGGGGGAATGAGCAGTTCTTC,CASSWGRGRRGNEQFF,TRBV5-8,TRBJ2-1,.,.
TGTGCCACCAGTGGCGGGACAGGGGAAAGTTCACCCCTCCACTTT,CATSGGTGESSPLHF,TRBV24-1,TRBJ1-6,TRBD1,once
TGCGCCAGCAGCTTGGGAGGCGACAGCAAAGAGACCCAGTACTTC,CASSLGGDSKETQYF,TRBV5-1,TRBJ2-5,.,once
TGTGCCAGCCAGGGTTCCCCCACCGGGGAGCTGTTTTTT,CASQGSPTGELFF,TRBV3-1/TRBV3-2,TRBJ2-2,.,few
TGTGCCAGCAGCCGTCGGCGGGCCGGGACAGATACGCAGTATTTT,CASSRRRAGTDTQYF,TRBV3-1/TRBV3-2,TRBJ2-3,.,.
TGTGCCAGCAGCTCCAGACAGGGGTTAGAGCAGTACTTC,CASSSRQGLEQYF,TRBV5-4,TRBJ2-7,TRBD1,few
TGCGCCAGCAGCGGGACTACCTACGAGCAGTACTTC,CASSGTTYEQYF,TRBV5-1,TRBJ2-7,TRBD2,.
TGTGCCAGCAGCCAACAGGAGTTAGGGAGGGCGCAGTATTTT,CASSQQELGRAQYF,TRBV14,TRBJ2-3,TRBD2,.
TGCGCCAGCAGCCCCGGGGGGGCTTATGGCTACACCTTC,CASSPGGAYGYTF,TRBV5-1,TRBJ1-2,.,.
TGTGCCAGCAGTACCGGACAGGGCTCCTACAATGAGCAGTTCTTC,CASSTGQGSYNEQFF,TRBV6-4,TRBJ2-1,TRBD1,.
TGTGCCACCAACCCGGGGGACGGGGAGCTGTTTTTT,CATNPGDGELFF,TRBV6-9,TRBJ2-2,.,once
TGTGCCATCAGTACGGGACAGGGATACAATGAGCAGTTCTTC,CAISTGQGYNEQFF,TRBV10-3,TRBJ2-1,TRBD1,.
TGTGCCAGCAGCTTTGGGGGGGTCGGCTACGAGCAGTACTTC,CASSFGGVGYEQYF,TRBV13,TRBJ2-7,TRBD2,.
TGTGCCAGCAGTTACTCTCGTATCTCCTACGAGCAGTACTTC,CASSYSRISYEQYF,TRBV6-5,TRBJ2-7,.,.
TGTGCCAGCAGTTCCAAATACGAGCAGTACTTC,CASSSKYEQYF,TRBV6-5,TRBJ2-7,.,.
TGCGCCAGCAGCCAGGTTGGTTCGGGACAGGGGGCCAGCTACACCTTC,CASSQVGSGQGASYTF,TRBV4-1,TRBJ1-2,TRBD1,few
TGTGCCAGCAGTTCGACCAGGGGAAACACCGGGGAGCTGTTTTTT,CASSSTRGNTGELFF,TRBV6-1,TRBJ2-2,.,.